One TCR beta chain is described in this entry. The sample comes from a study of blood T cell repertoires in COVID-19. The cohort comprised adults aged about 18 to 89 years residing in 20 to 30 US areas. Among Cohort 3 donors, those recovered had two negative PCRs, clearance, or symptom resolution. Germline V gene lookup returns CDR1 WNHNN and CDR2 SYGVQD (reference sequence). V was pared by 6 bases and J by 10 bases, with 20 bases between. The CDR3 length is 14 residues. How the authors handled the data: Scientists estimated how many nucleated cells there were by amplifying reference gene primers. The data were produced by immunoSEQ multiplex PCR, yet TCRdb's version contains in-frame clones alone and is incomplete. V and J calls and clone size are those listed in that table; D and trimming were worked out from the DNA. The sample contains over 200,000 clones, approximately 84% of which appear only once.

The sequenced sample consisted of PBMCs or T cells enriched from blood (not recorded which). This TCR derives from a man between 60 and 70 years old who had recovered from COVID-19. This chain connects TRBV10-1 to TRBJ2-3; TRBD2 might be the D (6 bases). The chain's CDR3 is CASSPGTQAGAQYF. In nucleotides, the CDR3 is TGCGCCAGCAGCCCGGGGACTCAGGCCGGGGCGCAGTATTTT.